This is a list of T cell receptor beta chains from one sample in a study of blood T cell repertoires in COVID-19. Data came from immunoSEQ multiplex PCR; TCRdb stores just in-frame clones and leaves some out. In the table there are about 100,000 clones, around 81% of which are singletons. The material sequenced was peripheral blood. The receptors stem from a man aged 50 to 60 with active or convalescent COVID-19. Each CDR3 is given with its conserved first and last residue. A D gene is named only where the DNA matches it firmly. Clone size appears in some rows only: once, few, many, or a class for an expanded clone.

J: TRBJ2-3
V: TRBV15
D: TRBD2
size: once
CDR3: CATRGGRADTDTQYF
DNA: TGTGCCACCAGAGGAGGGAGGGCCGACACAGATACGCAGTATTTT

J: TRBJ1-1
V: TRBV12-5
D: TRBD1
size: .
CDR3: CASGSTGVGTEAFF
DNA: TGTGCTAGTGGTTCTACAGGGGTCGGCACTGAAGCTTTCTTT

J: TRBJ1-5
V: TRBV19
D: TRBD1
size: .
CDR3: CASQVGSWTGGYQPQHF
DNA: TGTGCCAGCCAAGTGGGGTCCTGGACAGGGGGCTATCAGCCCCAGCATTTT

J: TRBJ2-2
V: TRBV7-9
D: TRBD2
size: .
CDR3: CASSKLAGGTGELFF
DNA: TGTGCCAGCAGCAAGCTAGCGGGAGGCACCGGGGAGCTGTTTTTT

J: TRBJ1-1
V: TRBV12-3/TRBV12-4
D: TRBD1
size: .
CDR3: CASTGTAGTEAFF
DNA: TGTGCCAGCACCGGGACAGCGGGCACTGAAGCTTTCTTT

J: TRBJ1-2
V: TRBV4-1
D: .
size: .
CDR3: CASSQGSLQGRGYTF
DNA: TGCGCCAGCAGCCAAGGTTCACTACAGGGTAGGGGCTACACCTTC

J: TRBJ2-7
V: TRBV27
D: TRBD1
size: .
CDR3: CASSALGVSGTGGYEQYF
DNA: TGTGCCAGCAGCGCTTTAGGGGTATCCGGGACAGGGGGCTACGAGCAGTACTTC

J: TRBJ2-1
V: TRBV18
D: .
size: few
CDR3: CASSPWTGVAGKASNEQFF
DNA: TGTGCCAGCTCACCATGGACAGGGGTAGCGGGAAAGGCGAGCAATGAGCAGTTCTTC

J: TRBJ1-1
V: TRBV3-1/TRBV3-2
D: .
size: few
CDR3: CASSQQSSGTEAFF
DNA: TGTGCCAGCAGCCAACAGTCGTCGGGCACTGAAGCTTTCTTT

J: TRBJ1-5
V: TRBV19
D: .
size: .
CDR3: CASSMGLANQPQHF
DNA: TGTGCCAGTAGTATGGGCCTTGCGAATCAGCCCCAGCATTTT

J: TRBJ2-5
V: TRBV5-1
D: TRBD2
size: .
CDR3: CASSSGTSGSLETQYF
DNA: TGCGCCAGCAGCTCCGGGACTAGCGGGAGTTTAGAGACCCAGTACTTC

J: TRBJ2-7
V: TRBV15
D: .
size: .
CDR3: CATSRGGEVYEQYF
DNA: TGTGCCACCAGCAGAGGGGGCGAAGTCTACGAGCAGTACTTC

J: TRBJ2-7
V: TRBV4-2
D: TRBD1
size: .
CDR3: CASSQEWTGSSYEQYF
DNA: TGTGCCAGCAGCCAAGAGTGGACAGGGAGTTCCTACGAGCAGTACTTC

J: TRBJ1-1
V: TRBV18
D: .
size: .
CDR3: CASSPSARAGEAFF
DNA: TGTGCCAGCTCACCTTCCGCCAGGGCTGGTGAAGCTTTCTTT

J: TRBJ1-1
V: TRBV24-1
D: .
size: few
CDR3: CATSVGGGATEAFF
DNA: TGTGCCACCAGTGTGGGCGGGGGTGCCACTGAAGCTTTCTTT

J: TRBJ2-7
V: TRBV7-9
D: TRBD1
size: .
CDR3: CASSFQGAAYEQYF
DNA: TGTGCCAGCAGCTTCCAGGGGGCTGCCTACGAGCAGTACTTC

J: TRBJ2-2
V: TRBV19
D: TRBD2
size: once
CDR3: CASSIGGGTGELFF
DNA: TGTGCCAGTAGTATAGGCGGGGGCACCGGGGAGCTGTTTTTT

J: TRBJ2-1
V: TRBV2
D: TRBD1
size: .
CDR3: CASSRTGQAGDPYNEQFF
DNA: TGTGCCAGCAGTCGAACGGGACAGGCAGGGGACCCCTACAATGAGCAGTTCTTC

J: TRBJ1-2
V: TRBV12-3/TRBV12-4
D: .
size: .
CDR3: CAQYRGAASGYTF
DNA: TGTGCCCAATACCGGGGGGCAGCTTCTGGCTACACCTTC

J: TRBJ1-6
V: TRBV5-1
D: TRBD1
size: .
CDR3: CASSLDPGGQSPLHF
DNA: TGCGCCAGCAGCTTGGACCCAGGGGGCCAATCACCCCTCCACTTT

J: TRBJ2-2
V: TRBV5-1
D: TRBD1
size: .
CDR3: CASSPGQGGTGELFF
DNA: TGCGCCAGCAGCCCCGGACAGGGAGGCACCGGGGAGCTGTTTTTT

J: TRBJ1-1
V: TRBV30
D: TRBD1
size: .
CDR3: CAWSASGQLSRAFF
DNA: TGTGCCTGGAGTGCCTCGGGACAGCTCTCTCGAGCTTTCTTT